Shown below are 10 T cell receptor beta chains from a single sample sequenced in a study of tumor-infiltrating lymphocytes in primary liver carcinoma. Synthesis of TCR beta cDNA was carried out from 500 ng total RNA with a constant-region primer. Library construction for TCR beta comprised three nested multiplex PCR rounds performed with slightly modified ARM-PCR. With TRBV1-TRBV30 forward primers and a C-beta reverse primer, the first two PCR rounds were run for roughly 10 cycles each. Each CDR3 protein is one row after TCRdb ran MiXCR on the multiplex PCR reads. The sample has about 310,000 distinct CDR3 sequences, approximately 54% seen once. Both blood RNA, taken from unsorted whole blood, and germline DNA were extracted. The sample consisted of peripheral blood. The receptors here all came from a young woman with primary liver carcinoma and hepatitis B virus infection.

This clonotype has only a few counts. A much bigger clone sits one base away, suggesting this may be a read error. The chain is built from TRBV11-2 and TRBJ2-3, with D tentatively TRBD1 (5 bases). The length of the CDR3 is 13 residues. Trimming cost V 4 bases and J 3 bases, with 8 bases left between them. Germline V gene data show CDR1 as SGHAT and CDR2 as FQNNGV. CDR3 sequence (DNA): TGTGCCAGCAGCTCAAACAGGACAGATACGCAGTATTTT. Its translation is CASSSNRTDTQYF.

This clonotype was counted ten times or more. The V call is TRBV4-1, the J call TRBJ2-7, with 10 bases identical to TRBD1. The CDR3 extends over 14 amino acids. Per the germline V gene, CDR1 is MGHRA and CDR2 is YSYEKL. V lost 4 bases, J lost 5 bases, and 5 bases stayed unmatched. The DNA of the CDR3 is TGCGCCAGCAGCCTTGGGACAGGGGCCCACGAGCAGTACTTC. Translating gives CASSLGTGAHEQYF.

The rearrangement uses TRBV5-4 and TRBJ2-1; the match to TRBD2 covers 11 bases. The CDR3 spans 15 residues. Germline lookup yields CDR1 SGHNT and CDR2 YYREEE (reference sequence). Trimming took 3 bases from V and 6 from J; bases not matched to a gene: 5. CDR3 sequence: CASSSLAGGSNEQFF. The CDR3, as DNA: TGTGCCAGCAGCTCTCTAGCGGGAGGTTCCAATGAGCAGTTCTTC.

At least ten counts were recorded for this clonotype. This chain joins TRBV6-5 and TRBJ2-7; 8 bases map to TRBD2. Losses at the gene ends were 5 bases for V and 0 bases for J; bases not matched to a gene: 3. The CDR3 has 14 residues. The germline V gene has CDR1 MNHEY and CDR2 SVGAGI. CDR3 amino acids: CASSQAGASYEQYF. CDR3 nucleotides: TGTGCCAGCAGTCAAGCGGGAGCCTCCTACGAGCAGTACTTC.

V gene TRBV10-2 combines with J gene TRBJ1-1; D is unresolved. Germline CDR1 reads WSHSY; CDR2 reads SAAADI. There are 17 residues in the CDR3. Trimming cost V 3 bases and J 1 base, with 18 bases left between them. Here the CDR3 DNA reads TGCGCCAGCAGTGATAGATCGCGGTGGGCCGAGAACACTGAAGCTTTCTTT. As protein: CASSDRSRWAENTEAFF.

In regard to this clonotype: This clone may be a read error of a much larger clone one base away. The V call is TRBV29-1, the J call TRBJ2-1; 7 positions match TRBD2. In germline, CDR1 is SQVTM, CDR2 ANQGSEA. This CDR3 contains 13 residues. The ends lost 8 bases at V and 2 bases at J; junction bases unmatched: 6. The CDR3 is CSSGLTTYNEQFF. CDR3 coding DNA: TGCAGCTCGGGACTAACGACCTACAATGAGCAGTTCTTC.

V usage is TRBV15 and J usage is TRBJ1-6; a weak D match, TRBD1 (5 bases). V shed 3 bases and J shed 8 bases, with 5 bases lying between them. The CDR3 runs to 12 residues. CDR1 is LNHNV and CDR2 is YYDKDF in the germline V gene (reference sequence). As DNA, the CDR3 is TGTGCCACCAGCAGCAGGGATTCACCCCTCCACTTT. It codes for CATSSRDSPLHF.

This clonotype was counted many times. The chain joins TRBV11-1 to TRBJ1-5; D may be TRBD1 (5 bases). The CDR3 totals 14 residues. Germline V CDR1 and CDR2: SGHAT, FQDESV (reference sequence). The V and J ends lost 2 bases and 4 bases respectively, with 9 bases between them. The CDR3 reads CASSLRDRNQPQHF. CDR3 nucleotides: TGTGCCAGCAGCTTACGAGACAGAAATCAGCCCCAGCATTTT.

The CDR3 DNA reads TGTGCCAGCAGTTTACTGGGGGCCGGGGCCAAAAACATTCAGTACTTC. It is translated as CASSLLGAGAKNIQYF. The chain is built from TRBV28 and TRBJ2-4; D is possibly TRBD1 (6 bases). This CDR3 is 16 amino acids long. Germline CDR1 is MDHEN and CDR2 is SYDVKM. The V and J ends lost 2 bases and 1 base respectively, with 12 bases between them. Using reference TRBV28 and TRBJ2-4 for the parts outside the CDR3, the full variable domain is DVKVTQSSRYLVKRTGEKVFLECVQDMDHENMFWYRQDPGLGLRLIYFSYDVKMKEKGDIPEGYSVSREKKERFSLILESASTNQTSMYLCASSLLGAGAKNIQYFGAGTRLSVL.

In this sample, this clonotype turned up many times. The chain uses TRBV11-2 and TRBJ2-3; 7 bases align to TRBD1. The germline V gene encodes CDR1 SGHAT and CDR2 FQNNGV. V trimming: 5 bases; J trimming: 3 bases; junction bases outside the gene matches: 5. This CDR3 has 14 amino acids. The CDR3 loop reads CASSKEGQTDTQYF. The CDR3 region has the DNA TGTGCCAGCAGCAAAGAGGGACAGACAGATACGCAGTATTTT. The full variable domain, rest sourced from reference TRBV11-2 and TRBJ2-3, is EAGVAQSPRYKIIEKRQSVAFWCNPISGHATLYWYQQILGQGPKLLIQFQNNGVVDDSQLPKDRFSAERLKGVDSTLKIQPAKLEDSAVYLCASSKEGQTDTQYFGPGTRLTVL.